These 19 T cell receptor beta chains were sequenced from one sample in a study of T cells in women clearing cervical HPV infection. Repertoires were generated with immunoSEQ multiplex PCR, while TCRdb's copy carries only in-frame clones and drops some. The sample includes roughly 20,000 clones. Sequenced input: blood buffy coat. These receptors were collected from a woman between 18 and 69 years old with a cervical HPV16 infection that either progressed to CIN3+ or cleared (not recorded which).

In the case of this clone: Coverage ceases 3 residues before the CDR3 finishes, and the germline J gene fills in the end. V and J are TRBV2 and TRBJ2-7; TRBD2 matches at 10 bases. The junction had 4 bases not matched to a gene; V was cut back by 3 bases and J by 2 bases. The CDR3 covers 15 residues. Per germline, CDR1 SNHLY and CDR2 FYNNEI. The CDR3 reads CASSESSGGPYEQYF. The sequenced part of the CDR3 DNA is TGTGCCAGCAGTGAGTCTAGCGGGGGACCCTACGAG.

With regard to this clone: Coverage ceases 3 residues before the CDR3 finishes, and the germline J gene fills in the end. The genes are TRBV11-3 and TRBJ1-1, with D possibly being TRBD1 (5 bases). Trimming took off 5 bases at V and 3 bases at J, with 13 bases between the two ends. The CDR3 is 14 residues long. Germline V lookup: CDR1 SGHNT, CDR2 YENEEA. CDR3 protein: CASSPGGGYTEAFF. Incomplete CDR3 DNA: TGTGCCAGCAGCCCCGGGGGAGGGTACACTGAA.

Regarding this clone: The DNA ends 3 residues before the CDR3 does, and the rest of the CDR3 is filled in from the germline J gene. This rearrangement joins TRBV2 to TRBJ1-5, with a tentative D call TRBD1 (5 bases). V gave up 6 bases and J gave up 7 bases, with 13 bases separating them. CDR1 is SNHLY, CDR2 FYNNEI, per germline. This CDR3 has 13 residues. The chain's CDR3 is CASSAGRGQPQHF. CDR3 bases read: TGTGCCAGCAGCGCCGGGAGGGGACAGCCC.

Concerning this clone: From the germline J gene comes the end of the CDR3, since the read stops 3 residues before it. The chain is built from TRBV4-1 and TRBJ2-5; D perhaps matches TRBD2 (5 bases). Germline V lookup: CDR1 MGHRA, CDR2 YSYEKL. V shed 2 bases and J shed 5 bases, with 18 bases lying between them. The CDR3 has 16 amino acids. The CDR3 loop is CASSQPTRGTRETQYF. The CDR3 bases that were read are TGCGCCAGCAGCCAACCCACCCGGGGAACTAGGGAGACC.

This clone ranks as medium-sized in terms of frequency. From the germline J gene comes the end of the CDR3, since the read stops 3 residues before it. The genes are TRBV29-1 and TRBJ2-3; D is possibly TRBD2 (6 bases). CDR3 length: 13 amino acids. Trimming removed 3 bases from V and 3 bases from J, with 10 bases in between. Germline CDR1 reads SQVTM; CDR2 reads ANQGSEA. This chain's CDR3 is CSVDTGTTDTQYF. CDR3 DNA (partial): TGCAGCGTTGACACCGGGACTACAGATACG.

As concerns this clone: The read terminates 3 residues before the CDR3 end, so the remaining end is supplied by the germline J gene. V and J are TRBV18 and TRBJ1-2; D is ambiguous. The V gene's germline CDR1 is KGHSH and CDR2 LQKENI. This CDR3 contains 15 residues. The chain's CDR3 is CASSPSRSSYNDYTF. Incomplete CDR3 DNA: TGTGCCAGCTCACCATCCAGGTCCTCCTACAATGAC.

Remarks on this clone: The read ends 3 residues shy of where the CDR3 ends; the end is completed using the germline J gene. This chain joins TRBV6-1 and TRBJ1-2; D not certain. This CDR3 is built from 13 residues. Deletions cut 4 bases from V and 2 bases from J, with 8 bases between. The germline V gene has CDR1 MNHNS and CDR2 SASEGT. The CDR3 protein is CASSVDGNYGYTF. CDR3 DNA (partial): TGTGCCAGCAGTGTAGACGGGAACTATGGC.

Notes on this clone: The read finishes 3 residues shy of the CDR3 end, and the germline J gene is used to complete it. The chain carries TRBV7-9 and TRBJ2-5; 8 nucleotides agree with TRBD1. This CDR3 spans 15 amino acids. Trimming removed 0 bases from V and 4 bases from J; junction bases left unmatched: 4. Germline-derived CDR1 and CDR2 are SEHNR and FQNEAQ (reference sequence). The CDR3 DNA, read in part, is TGTGCCAGCAGCTTAGCTCAGGGGGCGCGAGAGACC. Protein sequence: CASSLAQGARET. The complete CDR3 reads CASSLAQGARETQYF.

Concerning this clone: Read sequence stops 3 residues before the CDR3 end, and the germline J gene provides the missing end. This sequence joins TRBV7-3 and TRBJ1-3, with unresolved D. The germline V gene has CDR1 SGHTA and CDR2 FQGTGA. Trimming left V 2 bases short and J 2 bases short, with 4 bases between. This CDR3 has 13 residues. The CDR3 bases that were read are TGTGCCAGCAGCTTAGAGCCTGGAAACACC. Translation gives CASSLEPGNT. The CDR3 in its entirety is CASSLEPGNTIYF.

A remark on this clone: Read sequence stops 3 residues before the CDR3 end, and the germline J gene provides the missing end. This chain links TRBV30 with TRBJ1-2; a possible D gene is TRBD1 (5 bases). Trimming left V 3 bases short and J 4 bases short, with 18 bases between. Germline lookup yields CDR1 GTSNPN and CDR2 SVGIG (reference sequence). This CDR3 region has 15 residues. CDR3 loop: CAWRPGLSRVYGYTF. CDR3 DNA (partial): TGTGCCTGGAGGCCGGGACTCTCCCGTGTCTATGGC.

The CDR3 sequence: CSAQGGSGGAAPDTQYF. The sequenced part of the CDR3 DNA is TGCAGTGCCCAGGGAGGTAGCGGGGGGGCTGCACCTGATACG. V usage is TRBV20-1 and J usage is TRBJ2-3, with 11 bases matching TRBD2. The CDR3 goes on 3 residues after the read ends, and that part is filled in from the germline J gene. V shed 6 bases, J shed 6 bases, and the junction held 17 bases outside the gene matches. Germline values: CDR1 DFQATT, CDR2 SNEGSKA (reference sequence). The CDR3 has 17 residues.

Comments on this clone: The read ends 3 residues shy of where the CDR3 ends; the end is completed using the germline J gene. This sequence joins TRBV5-5 and TRBJ2-7, with TRBD1 as a possible D gene (5 bases). The CDR3 has 15 residues. Deletions cut 0 bases from V and 4 bases from J, with 14 bases between. The germline gives CDR1 SGHKS, CDR2 YYEKEE (reference sequence). This CDR3 is CASSLGGRVGYEQYF. Incomplete CDR3 DNA: TGTGCCAGCAGCTTGGGGGGCAGGGTAGGGTACGAG.

Details on this clone: The read ends 3 residues shy of where the CDR3 ends; the end is completed using the germline J gene. The V call is TRBV29-1, the J call TRBJ2-5; 7 bases are a match to TRBD1. Germline assignment: CDR1 SQVTM and CDR2 ANQGSEA. This CDR3 has 14 amino acids. V trimming: 1 base; J trimming: 1 base; junction bases outside the gene matches: 3. The CDR3 protein is CSVEGTGIQETQYF. Incomplete CDR3 DNA: TGCAGCGTTGAAGGGACAGGCATCCAAGAGACC.

Comments on this clone: The DNA ends 3 residues before the CDR3 does, and the rest of the CDR3 is filled in from the germline J gene. The chain combines TRBV19 with TRBJ1-2; D is undetermined. The ends were cut back, 4 bases at V and 2 bases at J, with 11 bases in the middle. CDR1 is LNHDA and CDR2 is SQIVND in the germline V gene (reference sequence). The CDR3 spans 14 residues. The DNA read from the CDR3 is TGTGCCAGTAGTAGCTCCGCCAGGAACTATGGC. Protein: CASSSSARNYG. In full, the CDR3 is CASSSSARNYGYTF.

On this clone itself: The missing CDR3 end, 3 residues past where the read stops, is filled in from the germline J gene. The chain carries TRBV18 and TRBJ2-1, with 8 bases that match TRBD1. The CDR3 spans 15 residues. V lost 3 bases and J lost 5; bases outside the gene matches: 6. The germline V gene encodes CDR1 KGHSH and CDR2 LQKENI. The sequenced part of the CDR3 DNA is TGTGCCAGCTCACCGGGCAGGGGGCGTAACAATGAG. It encodes CASSPGRGRNNE. The complete CDR3 reads CASSPGRGRNNEQFF. The full variable domain, rest sourced from reference TRBV18 and TRBJ2-1, is NAGVMQNPRHLVRRRGQEARLRCSPMKGHSHVYWYRQLPEEGLKFMVYLQKENIIDESGMPKERFSAEFPKEGPSILRIQQVVRGDSAAYFCASSPGRGRNNEQFFGPGTRLTVL.

A note on this clone: The read ends 3 residues shy of where the CDR3 ends; the end is completed using the germline J gene. The chain links TRBV19 to TRBJ1-6; D perhaps matches TRBD1 (5 bases). The CDR3 extends over 15 amino acids. V was clipped by 2 bases and J by 9 bases, with 14 bases between them. The V gene's germline CDR1 is LNHDA and CDR2 SQIVND (reference sequence). CDR3 bases read: TGTGCCAGTAGTATATTCAGGGCTTCAGGTTCACCC. Translating it yields CASSIFRASGSP. In full, the CDR3 is CASSIFRASGSPLHF.

On this clone: The read is 3 residues too short to cover the CDR3 end, so that end is filled in from the germline J gene. The chain uses TRBV30 and TRBJ1-1; tentatively, D is TRBD1 (5 bases). Looked up from germline, CDR1 is GTSNPN and CDR2 is SVGIG (reference sequence). The CDR3 is made up of 11 amino acids. CDR3 loop: CAWTAARVAFF. CDR3 DNA (partial): TGTGCCTGGACAGCCGCCAGGGTA. The full variable domain, completed using reference TRBV30 and TRBJ1-1, is SQTIHQWPATLVQPVGSPLSLECTVEGTSNPNLYWYRQAAGRGLQLLFYSVGIGQISSEVPQNLSASRPQDRQFILSSKKLLLSDSGFYLCAWTAARVAFFGQGTRLTVV.

As concerns this clone: With the read ending 3 residues before the CDR3 end, the germline J gene is used to fill in that end. The V gene is TRBV5-4, the J gene TRBJ2-5; 8 nucleotides match TRBD2. V lost 2 bases to trimming and J lost 4 bases; unmatched junction nucleotides: 10. Germline-derived CDR1 and CDR2 are SGHNT and YYREEE (reference sequence). The CDR3 contains 16 residues. The DNA read from the CDR3 is TGTGCCAGCAGCTTTAAGCGGGAGTCGGGGGGAGAGACC. Translation: CASSFKRESGGET. The complete CDR3 protein is CASSFKRESGGETQYF.

On this clone: The read ends 3 residues before the CDR3 terminus; that terminus is restored from the germline J gene. The chain joins TRBV19 to TRBJ2-2; D gene uncertain. Germline V CDR1 and CDR2: LNHDA, SQIVND (reference sequence). Trimming pared 6 bases from V and 3 bases from J, leaving 5 bases between. This CDR3 region has 12 residues. Incomplete CDR3 DNA: TGTGCCAGTAGGCGGTACACCGGGGAG. This codes for CASRRYTGE. The full CDR3 reads CASRRYTGELFF.